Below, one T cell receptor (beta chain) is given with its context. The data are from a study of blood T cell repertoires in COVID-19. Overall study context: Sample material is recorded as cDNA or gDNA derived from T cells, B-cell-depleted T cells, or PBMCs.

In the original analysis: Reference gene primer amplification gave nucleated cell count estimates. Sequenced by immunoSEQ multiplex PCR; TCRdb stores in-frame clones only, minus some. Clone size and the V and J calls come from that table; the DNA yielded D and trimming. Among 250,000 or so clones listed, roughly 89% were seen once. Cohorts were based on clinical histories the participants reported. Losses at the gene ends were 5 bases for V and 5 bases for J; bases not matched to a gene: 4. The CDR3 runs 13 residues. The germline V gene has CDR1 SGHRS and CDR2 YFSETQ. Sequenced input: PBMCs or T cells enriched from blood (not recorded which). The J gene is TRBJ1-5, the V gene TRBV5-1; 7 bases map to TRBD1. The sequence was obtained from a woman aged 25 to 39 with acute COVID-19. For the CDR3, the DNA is TGCGCCAGCAGTACAGGGGAACATCAGCCCCAGCATTTT. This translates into CASSTGEHQPQHF.